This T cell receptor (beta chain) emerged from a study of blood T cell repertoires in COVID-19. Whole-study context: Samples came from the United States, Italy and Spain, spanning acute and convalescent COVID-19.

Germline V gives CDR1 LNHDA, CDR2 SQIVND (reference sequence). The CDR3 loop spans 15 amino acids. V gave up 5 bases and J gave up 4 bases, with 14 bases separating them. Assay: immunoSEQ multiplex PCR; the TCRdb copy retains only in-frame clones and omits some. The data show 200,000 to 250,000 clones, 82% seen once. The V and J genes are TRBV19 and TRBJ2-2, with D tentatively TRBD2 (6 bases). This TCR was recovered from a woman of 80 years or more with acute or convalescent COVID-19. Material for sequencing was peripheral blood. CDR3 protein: CASSRGSPTTGELFF. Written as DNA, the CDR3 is TGTGCCAGTAGTCGGGGGTCCCCGACCACCGGGGAGCTGTTTTTT.